The clone carrying this T cell receptor (beta chain) was picked up a small number of times. Between the trimmed V and J ends, which lost 3 bases and 0 bases, there was a span of 25 bases. Germline V CDR1 and CDR2: MGHRA, YSYEKL. This CDR3 region has 20 residues. This sample is part of a study of kidney transplant recipient with SARS-CoV-2 infection. One entry per CDR3 protein, called by TCRdb with MiXCR from the reads. In the table there are approximately 240,000 distinct CDR3 sequences, roughly 26% of which are singletons. This clonotype was sampled from a young adult male patient who had COVID-19 and was a kidney transplant recipient. Some T cells may have originated in the graft donor. The input for sequencing was a blood sample, taken at baseline and on roughly day 110 from a kidney transplant recipient. The V and J genes are TRBV4-1 and TRBJ2-3; a possible D gene is TRBD1 (6 bases). The CDR3, as DNA: TGCGCCAGCAGCCATACCGGGACATCGACTTTGTTTACTAGCACAGATACGCAGTATTTT. Translation: CASSHTGTSTLFTSTDTQYF.